This T cell receptor beta chain was identified during a study of early T cells in non-severe SARS-CoV-2 infection. Background on the study: The chains were unpaired, and the sequenced material was bulk RNA from unsorted whole blood.

Germline V gives CDR1 SGDLS, CDR2 YYNGEE. This CDR3 region has 13 residues. The V and J ends lost 3 bases and 5 bases respectively, with 9 bases between them. This clonotype was detected many times. TCRdb independently ran MiXCR on the 5' RACE reads; one entry per CDR3 protein. Of about 56,000 distinct CDR3 sequences detected, roughly 10% appear once; the ten largest clones hold approximately 6.5%. Sequencing input: whole blood. The sequence came from an adult who was a healthcare worker with PCR-confirmed SARS-CoV-2 infection or an uninfected control (not recorded which). The chain couples TRBV9 to TRBJ1-5; a weak D match, TRBD1 (6 bases). CDR3 in amino acids: CASSAGADQPQHF. As DNA, the CDR3 is TGTGCCAGCAGCGCGGGGGCGGATCAGCCCCAGCATTTT.